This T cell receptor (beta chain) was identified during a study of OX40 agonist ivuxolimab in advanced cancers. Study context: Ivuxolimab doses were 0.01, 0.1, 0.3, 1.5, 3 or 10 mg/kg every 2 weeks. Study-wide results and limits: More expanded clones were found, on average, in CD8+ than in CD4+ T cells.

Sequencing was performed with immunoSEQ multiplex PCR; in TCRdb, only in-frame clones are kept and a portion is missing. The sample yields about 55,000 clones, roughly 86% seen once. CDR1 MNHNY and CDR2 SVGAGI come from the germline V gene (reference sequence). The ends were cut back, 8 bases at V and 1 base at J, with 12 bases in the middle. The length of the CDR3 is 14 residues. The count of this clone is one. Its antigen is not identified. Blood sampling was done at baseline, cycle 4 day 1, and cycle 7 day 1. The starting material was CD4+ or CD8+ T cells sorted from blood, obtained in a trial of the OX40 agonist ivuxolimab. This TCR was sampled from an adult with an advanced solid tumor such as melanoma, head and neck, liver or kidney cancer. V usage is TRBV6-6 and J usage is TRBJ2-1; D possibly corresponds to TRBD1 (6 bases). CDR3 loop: CASGWGPSYNEQFF. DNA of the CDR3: TGTGCCAGCGGGTGGGGGCCATCCTACAATGAGCAGTTCTTC.